The next 3 T cell receptor beta chains were all read from a single sample in a study of kidney transplant recipient with SARS-CoV-2 infection. MiXCR, applied by TCRdb to the reads, yields one record per CDR3 protein. The table has roughly 230,000 distinct CDR3 sequences, less than 35% seen once. Sequencing used a blood sample, obtained at baseline and between days 110 and 120 from a kidney transplant recipient. The receptor set was obtained from a male patient between 25 and 40 years old who had COVID-19 and was a kidney transplant recipient. Some T cells may trace back to the graft donor.

This clonotype was counted many times. The genes are TRBV6-5 and TRBJ1-2, with D tentatively TRBD1 (5 bases). The CDR3 covers 11 residues. The V gene lost 8 bases and the J gene lost 1 base, with 5 bases spanning the gap. CDR1 MNHEY and CDR2 SVGAGI come from the germline V gene. CDR3 coding DNA: TGTGCCAGCCAGGGTAACTATGGCTACACCTTC. Translated, it gives CASQGNYGYTF.

This clonotype was recorded at least ten times. This rearrangement joins TRBV19 to TRBJ2-1, with 14 positions matching TRBD2. The V gene's germline CDR1 is LNHDA and CDR2 SQIVND (reference sequence). The ends lost 5 bases at V and 6 bases at J; junction bases unmatched: 6. CDR3 length equals 16 residues. In DNA form, the CDR3 reads TGTGCCAGTAGTGCTAGACTAGCGGGAGGGCTCAATGAGCAGTTCTTC. It codes for CASSARLAGGLNEQFF.

A note on this clonotype: This may be a read error: a much more frequent sequence differs by one nucleotide. V gene TRBV27 combines with J gene TRBJ2-2; D is possibly TRBD1 or TRBD2 (6 bases each). This CDR3 is 13 amino acids long. Germline V gene sequence: CDR1 MNHEY, CDR2 SMNVEV (reference sequence). The CDR3 region is CASGLRGLGELFF. The CDR3 DNA sequence: TGTGCCAGCGGTTTACGGGGGCTCGGGGAGCTGTTTTTT.